These 12 T cell receptor beta chains were all obtained from the same sample, sequenced in a study of T cell repertoires in cytomegalovirus infection (dated by TCRdb to between 2017 and 2020). The sample's treatment or condition label, decoded: in vitro stimulation with specific CMV peptide epitopes to enrich CMV-specific T cells. Instrument used: Illumina HiSeq 1500. The public reads were reprocessed in TCRdb via fastp at Q25 and MiXCR, keeping in-frame beta chains. When rows share a CDR3 protein, they turn into one entry using the most common DNA and genes. This sample lists fewer than 650,000 distinct CDR3 sequences; around 40% were detected once. About 48% of the sample goes to the ten largest clones. Their antigens are not known. Sample: cultured PBMCs, taken from culture after CMV antigen stimulation. These receptors came from a human donor in good health (CMV status not recorded). Some clones in this sample may be carry-over from other donors' samples.

The chain has TRBV25-1 and TRBJ1-1, with D uncertain. There are 11 residues in the CDR3. Germline values: CDR1 MGHDK, CDR2 SYGVNS. V was cut by 6 bases and J by 6 bases, with 8 bases left in between. CDR3 in DNA: TGTGCCAGCAGGGAAACCTCTGAAGCTTTCTTT. This translates into CASRETSEAFF.

This clonotype appeared a few times. The gene calls are TRBV24-1 and TRBJ1-5; no clear D gene. Germline V gene data show CDR1 as KGHDR and CDR2 as SFDVKD. CDR3 length: 12 amino acids. Trimming took 3 bases from V and 12 from J, leaving 11 bases between them. This CDR3 reads CATSDPLSRQHF. CDR3 bases: TGTGCCACCAGTGATCCCCTGTCGCGCCAGCATTTT.

This clonotype came up a few times. This rearrangement joins TRBV14 to TRBJ2-2; 13 bases fit TRBD2. CDR3 length: 17 amino acids. Germline V CDR1 and CDR2: SGHDN, FVKESK. V was clipped by 4 bases and J by 5 bases; unmatched bases: 7. The CDR3 DNA is TGTGCCAGCAGCCGTGGACTAGCGGGAGACCGTACCGGGGAGCTGTTTTTT. This translates into CASSRGLAGDRTGELFF.

The chain uses TRBV10-3 and TRBJ1-5; 9 nucleotides agree with TRBD1. The V and J ends lost 3 bases and 6 bases, in that order; junction bases with no gene match: 3. CDR1 is ENHRY, CDR2 SYGVKD, per germline. The CDR3 extends over 14 amino acids. CDR3 DNA: TGTGCCATCAGTGACGGACAGGGGAGTCAGCCCCAGCATTTT. Its protein is CAISDGQGSQPQHF.

The CDR3 bases are TGTGCCATCAGTGATCCGACAGGGGCGCCCTCACCCCTCCACTTT. Its translation is CAISDPTGAPSPLHF. The chain is built from TRBV10-3 and TRBJ1-6; 8 nucleotides match TRBD1. J was trimmed by 10 bases and V by 3 bases; bases with no gene match: 8. This CDR3 has 15 amino acids. Germline assignment: CDR1 ENHRY and CDR2 SYGVKD.

The V call is TRBV19, the J call TRBJ2-5; no clear D. Per germline, CDR1 LNHDA and CDR2 SQIVND (reference sequence). The CDR3 extends over 18 amino acids. With 8 bases removed from V and 0 bases from J, the gap between germline ends came to 25 bases. CDR3 sequence: CASSPGLGRYGYQETQYF. DNA of the CDR3: TGTGCCAGTTCCCCCGGGTTGGGTCGCTACGGGTACCAAGAGACCCAGTACTTC.

The V and J genes are TRBV7-2 and TRBJ1-2, with TRBD1 matching over 7 bases. CDR1 and CDR2 from the germline V gene are SGHTA and FQGNSA. The CDR3 is 13 amino acids. Unmatched junction bases numbered 7, after V lost 8 bases and J lost 4 bases. Here the CDR3 DNA reads TGTGCCAGCGAGGGACAGCCGCCCTATGGCTACACCTTC. Translating it yields CASEGQPPYGYTF.

The rearrangement joins TRBV4-1 to TRBJ2-1; 8 bases are shared with TRBD2. Germline-derived CDR1 and CDR2 are MGHRA and YSYEKL. This CDR3 is built from 15 residues. With V trimmed by 3 bases and J by 6 bases, 7 bases remained unmatched. The CDR3 here is CASSHRAGDGNEQFF. The CDR3 bases are TGCGCCAGCAGCCATCGAGCGGGGGATGGCAATGAGCAGTTCTTC.

The rearrangement uses TRBV15 and TRBJ2-1, with 8 bases aligning to TRBD2. The junction had 5 bases not matched to a gene; V was cut back by 1 base and J by 3 bases. Germline V gene sequence: CDR1 LNHNV, CDR2 YYDKDF (reference sequence). This CDR3 comprises 16 residues. In DNA, the CDR3 is TGTGCCACCAGCAGAGCCGGGGGGGCCGGCTACAATGAGCAGTTCTTC. Protein product: CATSRAGGAGYNEQFF.

The J gene is TRBJ2-3, the V gene TRBV7-2; possible D gene TRBD2, 5 bases. Trimming removed 3 bases at V and 3 bases at J, with 13 bases between. Germline V lookup: CDR1 SGHTA, CDR2 FQGNSA. The CDR3 is made up of 15 amino acids. This CDR3 is CASSFRGLGTDTQYF. Here the CDR3 DNA reads TGTGCCAGCAGCTTTAGAGGGCTAGGGACAGATACGCAGTATTTT.

The chain uses TRBV5-4 and TRBJ2-7; possibly TRBD2 for D (5 bases). The V end lost 4 bases, the J end lost 7 bases, and 12 bases lay between the germline ends. The CDR3 extends over 12 amino acids. Per germline, CDR1 SGHNT and CDR2 YYREEE (reference sequence). CDR3: CASSEGISEQYF. The CDR3 DNA sequence: TGTGCCAGCAGCGAGGGTATAAGTGAGCAGTACTTC.

CDR3 DNA: TGTGCCATCAGTGAGTCCACAGGGTTAGATACAGATACGCAGTATTTT. This gives the protein CAISESTGLDTDTQYF. J is TRBJ2-3 and V is TRBV10-3; a weak D match, TRBD1 (6 bases). CDR1 is ENHRY, CDR2 SYGVKD, per germline. CDR3 length: 16 residues. The V end was cut by 0 bases, the J end by 3 bases, with 13 bases between.